The 12 T cell receptor beta chains listed next were all sequenced from one sample in a study of multiple sclerosis patients with progressive multifocal leukoencephalopathy. TCRdb's copy holds only in-frame clones and misses some; the assay was immunoSEQ multiplex PCR. Among 25,000 to 30,000 clones listed, around 91% were seen once. This sample's time point: around eleven months of natalizumab therapy. Sample: PBMCs, taken from a patient treated with natalizumab. These receptors were obtained from a human donor with multiple sclerosis.

Of note for this clone: The sample has other DNA sequences that encode this CDR3 too. The DNA for the CDR3 is TGTGCCAGCAGCCAGGATCGGGGGAATCAGCCCCAGCATTTT. Its translation is CASSQDRGNQPQHF. V gene TRBV4-2 combines with J gene TRBJ1-5, with a weak D call TRBD1 (5 bases). The CDR3 length is 14 residues. Trimming stripped 3 bases from V and 4 bases from J, with 10 bases between. The germline gives CDR1 LGHNA, CDR2 YNFKEQ.

The J gene is TRBJ2-3, the V gene TRBV25-1; D not certain. V lost 2 bases, J lost 1 base, and 10 bases lay in between. The germline CDR1 and CDR2 sequences are MGHDK and SYGVNS. This CDR3 has 15 residues. CDR3 DNA sequence: TGTGCCAGCAGTGAAATGGGATTACGCACAGATACGCAGTATTTT. Amino acid sequence: CASSEMGLRTDTQYF.

This CDR3 is CASSFKQGTGELFF. CDR3 DNA: TGTGCCAGCAGTTTCAAACAGGGGACCGGGGAGCTGTTTTTT. The chain links TRBV2 to TRBJ2-2, with TRBD1 identical over 7 bases. Germline V gene lookup returns CDR1 SNHLY and CDR2 FYNNEI. The trim removed 5 bases at V and 5 bases at J, leaving 5 bases unmatched. The CDR3 is made up of 14 amino acids.

As to this clone: This CDR3 is also generated by other DNA sequences in the sample. The V and J genes are TRBV11-2 and TRBJ1-2; D is perhaps TRBD1 (6 bases). Germline CDR1 is SGHAT and CDR2 is FQNNGV. CDR3 length: 13 residues. V lost 2 bases and J lost 14, with 18 bases in between. CDR3 coding DNA: TGTGCCAGCAGCTTACGGGGGGCGGAGGGGGGAACCTTC. Amino acid sequence: CASSLRGAEGGTF.

The CDR3 DNA sequence: TGTGCCAGCAGCTTTAGCGGGGGGGAAAACAATGAGCAGTTCTTC. This codes for CASSFSGGENNEQFF. The V and J genes are TRBV5-5 and TRBJ2-1, with 11 bases that match TRBD2. V trimming: 2 bases; J trimming: 5 bases; junction bases outside the gene matches: 3. The CDR3 sequence is 15 residues long. Germline V gives CDR1 SGHKS, CDR2 YYEKEE (reference sequence).

The chain links TRBV27 to TRBJ2-3, with D maybe TRBD2 (5 bases). The CDR3 extends over 14 amino acids. V lost 4 bases and J lost 0, with 8 bases in between. CDR1 MNHEY and CDR2 SMNVEV come from the germline V gene (reference sequence). CDR3 coding DNA: TGTGCCAGCAGTTGGGAGACTAGCACAGATACGCAGTATTTT. Translation gives CASSWETSTDTQYF.

The chain uses TRBV7-2 and TRBJ1-3, with 8 bases lining up with TRBD1. The CDR3 runs to 17 residues. V was pared by 4 bases and J by 1 base, with 9 bases of the junction left unmatched. Germline V gene lookup returns CDR1 SGHTA and CDR2 FQGNSA. The CDR3 sequence is CASSSSSGGWSGNTIYF. The CDR3 DNA reads TGTGCCAGCAGCTCCTCGTCAGGGGGCTGGTCTGGAAACACCATATATTTT.

The genes are TRBV5-1 and TRBJ1-2; weak D call: TRBD1 (5 bases). With 3 bases removed from V and 6 bases from J, the gap between germline ends came to 12 bases. This CDR3 region has 13 residues. Germline V gene sequence: CDR1 SGHRS, CDR2 YFSETQ. In DNA, the CDR3 is TGCGCCAGCAGCTCACGCGCAGGGAATGGCTACACCTTC. It codes for CASSSRAGNGYTF.

J is TRBJ1-5 and V is TRBV18; D unresolved. The CDR3 is made up of 18 amino acids. CDR1 is KGHSH and CDR2 is LQKENI in the germline V gene. V shed 0 bases and J shed 0 bases, with 15 bases lying between them. The CDR3 DNA is TGTGCCAGCTCACCACCTCGAAACATCAATATTAGCAATCAGCCCCAGCATTTT. Its translation is CASSPPRNINISNQPQHF.

The chain recombines TRBV6-1 with TRBJ1-1; D remains unclear. Trimming stripped 2 bases from V and 0 bases from J, with 10 bases between. Germline values: CDR1 MNHNS, CDR2 SASEGT. The length of the CDR3 is 15 residues. The CDR3 spells CASSELGQMNTEAFF. The CDR3, as DNA: TGTGCCAGCAGTGAATTGGGTCAGATGAACACTGAAGCTTTCTTT.

This sequence joins TRBV7-6 and TRBJ2-5; D is possibly TRBD2 (6 bases). The CDR3 covers 16 residues. With 2 bases removed from V and 0 bases from J, the gap between germline ends came to 13 bases. Germline-derived CDR1 and CDR2 are SGHVS and FNYEAQ. CDR3 sequence reads: CASSLYGTAYQETQYF. The CDR3 nucleotides read TGTGCCAGCAGCTTATATGGGACTGCGTACCAAGAGACCCAGTACTTC.

The chain joins TRBV5-1 to TRBJ1-4; a possible D gene is TRBD1 (5 bases). Deletions cut 3 bases from V and 8 bases from J, with 14 bases between. Germline CDR1 and CDR2: SGHRS and YFSETQ. The length of the CDR3 is 14 residues. CDR3 sequence: CASSWAGLGEKLFF. In DNA form, the CDR3 reads TGCGCCAGCAGCTGGGCAGGGCTAGGGGAAAAACTGTTTTTT.